These 31 T cell receptor beta chains came from one sample sequenced in a study of blood T cells in healthy people across ages. A second PCR, run for roughly 6 to 11 cycles, used a sample-barcoded 5' primer plus a J-beta primer mix. TCRdb re-called the 5' RACE reads with MiXCR, one entry per CDR3 protein. The sample consists of hundreds of thousands of distinct CDR3 sequences, more than 20% of them appearing once. This same sample was also part of a study on T cells of mothers and their children.

Sequencing used blood. These receptors were obtained from a boy younger than 18 in good health.

The chain has TRBV28 and TRBJ2-5; TRBD2 agrees at 8 bases. The length of the CDR3 is 15 residues. With 1 base clipped from V and 5 bases from J, the junction kept 6 bases outside the gene matches. Looked up from germline, CDR1 is MDHEN and CDR2 is SYDVKM. CDR3 region: CASSLSLTSDETQYF. The DNA of the CDR3 is TGTGCCAGCAGTTTATCTCTGACTAGCGACGAGACCCAGTACTTC.

The chain links TRBV6-1 to TRBJ2-7; 9 positions match TRBD2. This CDR3 has 13 residues. Germline V gene lookup returns CDR1 MNHNS and CDR2 SASEGT. The junction had 3 bases not matched to a gene; V was cut back by 6 bases and J by 3 bases. DNA of the CDR3: TGTGCCAGCAGAGCGGGAGGCGGCTACGAGCAGTACTTC. Its protein is CASRAGGGYEQYF.

The chain uses TRBV29-1 and TRBJ2-2; 9 nucleotides agree with TRBD2. V shed 4 bases, J shed 6 bases, and the junction held 3 bases outside the gene matches. Germline V lookup: CDR1 SQVTM, CDR2 ANQGSEA. The CDR3 covers 13 residues. In nucleotides, the CDR3 is TGCAGCGTTGGCGGGAGGGCCGCCGGGGAGCTGTTTTTT. It specifies CSVGGRAAGELFF.

The chain has TRBV28 and TRBJ2-5; 9 bases are shared with TRBD2. From germline, CDR1 is MDHEN and CDR2 SYDVKM. V dropped 1 base and J dropped 5; count of bases not matched to a gene: 8. The CDR3 contains 16 residues. The CDR3, as DNA: TGTGCCAGCAGTTTATCGGCGGGAGGGCCCTTTGAGACCCAGTACTTC. As protein: CASSLSAGGPFETQYF.

This clonotype was seen a few times. The rearrangement uses TRBV20-1 and TRBJ2-3, with D perhaps TRBD1 or TRBD2 (5 bases each). The CDR3 extends over 12 amino acids. Per the germline V gene, CDR1 is DFQATT and CDR2 is SNEGSKA (reference sequence). The CDR3, as DNA: TGCAGCGGGGCTGGAGCCACAGATACGCAGTATTTT. This gives the protein CSGAGATDTQYF.

The genes are TRBV4-3 and TRBJ2-5, with D possibly being TRBD2 (5 bases). The CDR3 contains 15 residues. CDR1 and CDR2 (germline): LGHNA, YSLEER. Trimming left V 2 bases short and J 11 bases short, with 21 bases between. The CDR3 coding sequence is TGCGCCAGCAGCCAAACCAGCGCAGGCCGGGGAGAGCAGTACTTC. As protein: CASSQTSAGRGEQYF.

This clonotype appeared a few times. The genes are TRBV6-1 and TRBJ2-7; possible D gene TRBD2, 5 bases. V was clipped by 7 bases and J by 6 bases, with 22 bases between them. This CDR3 has 15 residues. The germline V gene encodes CDR1 MNHNS and CDR2 SASEGT. CDR3 sequence reads: CASIPSGGLGFEQYF. The DNA for the CDR3 is TGTGCCAGCATTCCATCAGGAGGATTGGGCTTCGAGCAGTACTTC.

The chain joins TRBV19 to TRBJ1-1; D gene uncertain. CDR1 and CDR2 (germline): LNHDA, SQIVND (reference sequence). V was shortened by 3 bases and J by 0 bases, with 11 bases between the two germline ends. The CDR3 is made up of 15 amino acids. The CDR3 bases are TGTGCCAGTAGTATCCGGGTGGGATTGAACACTGAAGCTTTCTTT. This encodes CASSIRVGLNTEAFF.

This clonotype was observed a handful of times. A junction end diverges from the germline sequence, so it may reflect a read error. The chain couples TRBV28 to TRBJ2-1; D unresolved. The length of the CDR3 is 12 residues. Germline values: CDR1 MDHEN, CDR2 SYDVKM. The CDR3 DNA reads as TGTGCCAGCAGTTCGTCCTACGATGAGCAGTTCTTC. Encoded protein: CASSSSYDEQFF.

This chain links TRBV5-1 with TRBJ2-1, with 7 bases matching TRBD1. This CDR3 contains 17 residues. Germline CDR1 and CDR2: SGHRS and YFSETQ. The V gene end was trimmed by 2 bases and the J gene end by 0 bases; junction bases not matched to a gene: 8. The DNA for the CDR3 is TGCGCCAGCAGCTTCCCTCCACAGGGGAGCTCCTACAATGAGCAGTTCTTC. Amino acids: CASSFPPQGSSYNEQFF.

This clonotype was found a few times. V is TRBV3-1 and J is TRBJ2-1, with unresolved D. Trimming took off 6 bases at V and 5 bases at J, with 11 bases between the two ends. Germline CDR1 is LGHDT and CDR2 is YNNKEL (reference sequence). This CDR3 is built from 13 residues. For the CDR3, the DNA is TGTGCCAGCAGTCGTAGGACCAACAATGAGCAGTTCTTC. Its translation is CASSRRTNNEQFF.

The chain has TRBV12-3 or TRBV12-4 and TRBJ1-1, with D hard to call. The CDR3 is 14 residues long. V was pared by 5 bases and J by 5 bases, with 15 bases between. The CDR3 loop is CASSPGPSNTEAFF. CDR3 DNA: TGTGCCAGCAGTCCCGGGCCCTCCAATACTGAAGCTTTCTTT.

This clonotype has a count of ten or more. The rearrangement links TRBV2 to TRBJ2-5; D gene ambiguous. The CDR3 contains 12 residues. V gave up 4 bases and J gave up 2 bases, with 5 bases separating them. Germline V gene lookup returns CDR1 SNHLY and CDR2 FYNNEI. CDR3 residues: CASSGLQETQYF. In DNA form, the CDR3 reads TGTGCCAGCAGTGGCCTACAAGAGACCCAGTACTTC.

There are a few counts of this clonotype. The chain uses TRBV24-1 and TRBJ2-5; D is unresolved. Germline values: CDR1 KGHDR, CDR2 SFDVKD. With 4 bases removed from V and 5 bases from J, the gap between germline ends came to 7 bases. The CDR3 contains 12 residues. The CDR3 sequence: CATSEGLETQYF. Here the CDR3 DNA reads TGTGCCACCAGTGAAGGGTTGGAGACCCAGTACTTC.

The chain combines TRBV4-1 with TRBJ2-5, with TRBD1 as a possible D gene (6 bases). The DNA end is a closer match to TRBJ2-7, so the J assignment may be wrong. The CDR3 length is 13 residues. From germline, CDR1 is MGHRA and CDR2 YSYEKL. The CDR3 is CASSQVAGDEQYF. For the CDR3, the DNA is TGCGCCAGCAGCCAGGTGGCAGGGGACGAGCAGTACTTC.

The table lists this clonotype with a few counts. The chain has TRBV10-3 and TRBJ1-1; possible D gene TRBD1, 5 bases. Germline values: CDR1 ENHRY, CDR2 SYGVKD. Trimming took off 4 bases at V and 5 bases at J, with 14 bases between the two ends. The CDR3 sequence is 14 residues long. The CDR3 nucleotides read TGTGCCATCAGTGGTCCAGGGATAGGGACTGAAGCTTTCTTT. Translated: CAISGPGIGTEAFF.

Concerning this clonotype itself: One end of the junction varies from germline; a read error may be responsible. The chain has TRBV7-2 and TRBJ2-5, with D unclear. This CDR3 has 13 amino acids. Germline CDR1 SGHTA, CDR2 FQGNSA. CDR3 loop: CASSLELSAPHFF. The CDR3 DNA is TGTGCCAGCAGCCTGGAACTATCCGCCCCCCACTTCTTC.

This rearrangement joins TRBV7-6 to TRBJ2-5, with a weak D call TRBD2 (6 bases). V shed 2 bases and J shed 5 bases, with 18 bases lying between them. The germline CDR1 and CDR2 sequences are SGHVS and FNYEAQ. The length of the CDR3 is 16 residues. CDR3 nucleotides: TGTGCCAGCAGCTTAACCTACGGGACTGTCAGGGAGACCCAGTACTTC. The encoded protein is CASSLTYGTVRETQYF. The full variable domain, with the rest looked up from reference TRBV7-6 and TRBJ2-5, is GAGVSQSPRYKVTKRGQDVALRCDPISGHVSLYWYRQALGQGPEFLTYFNYEAQQDKSGLPNDRFSAERPEGSISTLTIQRTEQRDSAMYRCASSLTYGTVRETQYFGPGTRLLVL.

This sequence joins TRBV12-3 or TRBV12-4 and TRBJ2-3; a weak D match, TRBD2 (6 bases). The CDR3 spans 15 residues. Trimming left V 6 bases short and J 0 bases short, with 13 bases between. CDR3 in DNA: TGTGCCAGCAGCCTCTGGGGGGTTAGCACAGATACGCAGTATTTT. Amino acids: CASSLWGVSTDTQYF.

The V and J genes are TRBV20-1 and TRBJ2-7; tentative D call: TRBD1 (8 bases). V was pared by 6 bases and J by 6 bases, with 30 bases between. Germline values: CDR1 DFQATT, CDR2 SNEGSKA (reference sequence). The CDR3 is made up of 17 amino acids. The CDR3 DNA reads as TGCAGTGCGGGGGGGAATCCGGGACAGGAGATCTCCCTCGAGCAGTACTTC. Its translation: CSAGGNPGQEISLEQYF.

The V call is TRBV29-1, the J call TRBJ2-4, with TRBD2 matching over 10 bases. V dropped 4 bases and J dropped 1; count of bases not matched to a gene: 1. The CDR3 contains 14 residues. Germline CDR1 and CDR2: SQVTM and ANQGSEA. Here the CDR3 reads CSVVAGGAKNIQYF. The CDR3 DNA is TGCAGCGTTGTAGCGGGAGGTGCCAAAAACATTCAGTACTTC.

The V gene is TRBV29-1, the J gene TRBJ2-5, with D possibly being TRBD1 (5 bases). The DNA end lines up better with TRBJ2-1; the J call may be wrong. The germline gives CDR1 SQVTM, CDR2 ANQGSEA. The CDR3 contains 12 residues. CDR3 in DNA: TGCAGCGTTGAGCAGGGTGAGCATGAGCAGTTCTTC. As protein: CSVEQGEHEQFF.

This clonotype was counted between two and nine times. This sequence joins TRBV29-1 and TRBJ2-5, with D perhaps TRBD1 (7 bases). Trimming removed 4 bases at V and 5 bases at J, with 20 bases between. Germline CDR1 reads SQVTM; CDR2 reads ANQGSEA. This CDR3 is 15 amino acids long. As DNA, the CDR3 is TGCAGCGTTGTTCCAGGGGGGATCGGGGTGGAGACCCAGTACTTC. Residues: CSVVPGGIGVETQYF. The full variable domain, rest sourced from reference TRBV29-1 and TRBJ2-5, is SAVISQKPSRDICQRGTSLTIQCQVDSQVTMMFWYRQQPGQSLTLIATANQGSEATYESGFVIDKFPISRPNLTFSTLTVSNMSPEDSSIYLCSVVPGGIGVETQYFGPGTRLLVL.

This clonotype has more than one count but fewer than ten. The J gene is TRBJ2-1, the V gene TRBV7-9; D possibly corresponds to TRBD1 (6 bases). The J call may be faulty, since TRBJ2-7 better matches the DNA end. The CDR3 contains 15 residues. CDR1 SEHNR and CDR2 FQNEAQ come from the germline V gene (reference sequence). Written as DNA, the CDR3 is TGTGCCAGCAGCTTATCCCCGGGACAACTCTACGAGCAGTACTTC. Translated: CASSLSPGQLYEQYF.

This clonotype showed up just once. This chain joins TRBV11-2 and TRBJ2-7, with 10 nucleotides matching TRBD2. Germline loops: CDR1 SGHAT, CDR2 FQNNGV. The V and J ends lost 5 bases and 1 base, in that order; junction bases with no gene match: 5. There are 15 residues in the CDR3. The CDR3 DNA follows: TGTGCCAGCAGCCACACTAGCGGGATTTCCTACGAGCAGTACTTC. This gives the protein CASSHTSGISYEQYF.

V and J are TRBV11-2 and TRBJ2-1, with 16 positions matching TRBD2. CDR1 is SGHAT, CDR2 FQNNGV, per germline. The CDR3 loop spans 19 amino acids. V was pared by 1 base and J by 7 bases, with 10 bases of the junction left unmatched. CDR3 amino acids: CASSLGGLAGGNPFNEQFF. CDR3 sequence (DNA): TGTGCCAGCAGCTTAGGGGGACTAGCGGGGGGGAACCCCTTTAATGAGCAGTTCTTC.

Worth noting for this clonotype: Compared with germline, one end of the junction differs, possibly owing to a read error. The gene calls are TRBV28 and TRBJ2-7; no definite D call. The CDR3 is 12 residues long. The germline V gene has CDR1 MDHEN and CDR2 SYDVKM. The CDR3 nucleotides are TGTGCCAGCAGTCCAGCAGTCTTAAGCGTCGACTTC. It specifies CASSPAVLSVDF.

V and J are TRBV20-1 and TRBJ2-5; D perhaps matches TRBD1 (6 bases). Per germline, CDR1 DFQATT and CDR2 SNEGSKA (reference sequence). V lost 5 bases, J lost 4 bases, and 23 bases lay in between. CDR3 length: 16 amino acids. CDR3 nucleotides: TGCAGTGCTGGATTACAGGGATTCCGACCCGGAGAGACCCAGTACTTC. This codes for CSAGLQGFRPGETQYF.

This chain links TRBV10-3 with TRBJ1-5; D is possibly TRBD1 (5 bases). Germline lookup yields CDR1 ENHRY and CDR2 SYGVKD. This CDR3 has 15 amino acids. The V end was cut by 2 bases, the J end by 6 bases, with 14 bases between. CDR3 loop: CAISEGAGQAQPQHF. In DNA form, the CDR3 reads TGTGCCATCAGTGAGGGGGCGGGGCAGGCTCAGCCCCAGCATTTT.

V gene TRBV28 combines with J gene TRBJ2-1; 9 bases are a match to TRBD2. The CDR3 is 17 amino acids. The V and J ends lost 4 bases and 5 bases, in that order; junction bases with no gene match: 12. Germline V lookup: CDR1 MDHEN, CDR2 SYDVKM. The CDR3 sequence: CASSSAEVAGEHNEQFF. The CDR3 coding sequence is TGTGCCAGCAGTTCTGCTGAGGTAGCGGGAGAACACAATGAGCAGTTCTTC.

This clonotype was detected only a few times. V is TRBV5-1 and J is TRBJ2-5, with D perhaps matching TRBD1 (6 bases). CDR3 length equals 14 residues. V lost 1 base and J lost 4, with 11 bases in between. The germline V gene encodes CDR1 SGHRS and CDR2 YFSETQ. CDR3 sequence (DNA): TGCGCCAGCAGCTTGTCTAACAGGGCAGAGACCCAGTACTTC. Translation gives CASSLSNRAETQYF.